Listed below are T cell receptor beta chains from one sample, sequenced in a study of CD8 T cells in ankylosing spondylitis. Each CDR3 protein gets one entry after TCRdb re-called the 5' RACE reads with MiXCR. The sample lists under 300,000 distinct CDR3 sequences; around a tenth were seen once. The sequenced material came from blood, either unsorted or a sorted T cell fraction (not recorded which). The receptor source for this set is a male donor with ankylosing spondylitis or in good health (not recorded which). The CDR3 runs from the conserved cysteine through the conserved F or W. The D gene is left open where the match is weak. Rows may omit the clone size; those that give it use once, few, many or a size class.

D gene,V gene,clone size,J gene,CDR3 DNA,CDR3 protein
TRBD2,TRBV3-1,few,TRBJ2-5,TGTGCCAGCAGCCTTTTAGCGGGGGAGTTGGAGACCCAGTACTTC,CASSLLAGELETQYF
TRBD1,TRBV20-1,many,TRBJ2-1,TGCAGTGCCTACCCCACAGGGGGCGCGGGGGTCTACAATGAGCAGTTCTTC,CSAYPTGGAGVYNEQFF
-,TRBV20-1,many,TRBJ1-5,TGCAGTGCTAGTGACAGCAATCAGCCCCAGCATTTT,CSASDSNQPQHF
-,TRBV5-1,many,TRBJ2-7,TGCGCCAGCAGCCAAGGGACGGCAGCCTACGAGCAGTACTTC,CASSQGTAAYEQYF
TRBD2,TRBV15,many,TRBJ2-3,TGTGCCACCAGCAAGATCACTAGCGGGATGGCAGATACGCAGTATTTT,CATSKITSGMADTQYF
-,TRBV7-8,many,TRBJ2-5,TGTGCCAGCAGCTTATTCAGGGAACAAGAGACCCAGTACTTC,CASSLFREQETQYF
-,TRBV12-3/TRBV12-4,many,TRBJ2-1,TGTGCCAGCAGTCCTAGACTACCCAATGAGCAGTTCTTC,CASSPRLPNEQFF
TRBD1,TRBV5-1,many,TRBJ1-1,TGCGCCAGCGGATCCGGGACAGGGGTTAAGTCTCTGGAAGCTTTCTTT,CASGSGTGVKSLEAFF
-,TRBV21-1,-,TRBJ2-1,TGTGCCAGCTCGTACGGGACAGGAAGGAACAATGAGCAGTTCTTC,CASSYGTGRNNEQFF
TRBD2,TRBV20-1,many,TRBJ2-5,TGCAGTGCTAGACCGGGACTAGAGGATGGGGAGACCCAGTACTTC,CSARPGLEDGETQYF
-,TRBV15,many,TRBJ1-5,TGTGCCACCCGGGCTTATAGCAATCAGCCCCAGCATTTT,CATRAYSNQPQHF
-,TRBV24-1,many,TRBJ1-2,TGTGCCACCAGTGTCATTTGGAGTTTTTCCCACTATGGCTACACCTTC,CATSVIWSFSHYGYTF
-,TRBV5-1,many,TRBJ2-7,TGCGCCAGCGCTGATTCGGGTCACCCCTACGAGCAGTACTTC,CASADSGHPYEQYF
-,TRBV10-3,-,TRBJ2-1,TGTGCCATCAGTGAAGGGAGTGAGCAGTTCTTC,CAISEGSEQFF
-,TRBV29-1,many,TRBJ1-1,TGCAGTATTTCTAAGGGGGGGGCTAGGATGAACACTGAAGCTTTCTTT,CSISKGGARMNTEAFF
TRBD2,TRBV12-3/TRBV12-4,many,TRBJ2-7,TGTGCCAGCAGTGGGGGGGTTAGCGGGGGCTACGAGCAGTACTTC,CASSGGVSGGYEQYF